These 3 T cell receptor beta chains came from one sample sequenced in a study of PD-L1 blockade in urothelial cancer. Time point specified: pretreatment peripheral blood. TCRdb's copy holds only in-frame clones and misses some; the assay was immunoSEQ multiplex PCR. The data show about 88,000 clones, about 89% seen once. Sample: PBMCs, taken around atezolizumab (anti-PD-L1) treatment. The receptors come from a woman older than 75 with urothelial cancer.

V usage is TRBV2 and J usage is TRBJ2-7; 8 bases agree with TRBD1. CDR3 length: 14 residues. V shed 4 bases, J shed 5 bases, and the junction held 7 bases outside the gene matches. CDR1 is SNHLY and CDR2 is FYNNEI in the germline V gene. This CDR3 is CASSVTGGGNEQYF. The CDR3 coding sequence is TGTGCCAGCAGTGTCACAGGGGGAGGTAACGAGCAGTACTTC.

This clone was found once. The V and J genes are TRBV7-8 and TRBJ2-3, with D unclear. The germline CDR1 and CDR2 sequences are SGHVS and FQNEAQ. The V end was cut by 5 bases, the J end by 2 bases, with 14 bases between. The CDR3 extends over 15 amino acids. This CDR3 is CASSNQDTVTDTQYF. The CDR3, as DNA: TGTGCCAGCAGCAACCAAGACACCGTCACAGATACGCAGTATTTT.

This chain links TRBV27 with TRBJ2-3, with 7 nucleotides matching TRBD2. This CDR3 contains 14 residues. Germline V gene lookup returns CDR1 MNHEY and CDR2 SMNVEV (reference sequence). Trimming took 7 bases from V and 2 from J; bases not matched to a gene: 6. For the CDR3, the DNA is TGTGCCAGCACCAATAGCGGGTTCACAGATACGCAGTATTTT. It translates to CASTNSGFTDTQYF.